Listed below are T cell receptor beta chains from one sample, sequenced in a study of STAT5B mutations in CD4+ large granular lymphocyte leukemia. Clones were read by immunoSEQ multiplex PCR, and TCRdb kept only the in-frame ones, dropping some. The top ten clones hold about 30% of a sample with tens of thousands of clones, roughly 65% of them seen once. The sample comprised CD4+ T cells from blood buffy coats. Receptor source: a human donor in good health. CDR3s include the opening cysteine and the closing phenylalanine or tryptophan. A D gene is named only where the DNA matches it firmly. Clone size is not always given. Where it is, it says once, few, many or a class for expanded clones.

d_call clone_size j_call v_call cdr3_nt cdr3_aa
TRBD2 few TRBJ2-7 TRBV6-6 TGTGCCAGCGGTTGGGGAGGGACCTACGAGCAGTACTTC CASGWGGTYEQYF
NA NA TRBJ1-5 TRBV2 TGTGCCAGCAGTGCCCACAGAAATCAGCCCCAGCATTTT CASSAHRNQPQHF
NA few TRBJ1-4 TRBV30 TGTGCCTGGGCCAGCTATAATGAAAAACTGTTTTTT CAWASYNEKLFF
TRBD2 NA TRBJ2-2 TRBV30 TGTGCCTGGAGTCTAATTGCGGGAGGAGGCACCGGGGAGCTGTTTTTT CAWSLIAGGGTGELFF
NA few TRBJ1-1 TRBV6-6 TGTGCCAGCAATCAGGGACTAAACACTGAAGCTTTCTTT CASNQGLNTEAFF
TRBD1 NA TRBJ1-2 TRBV2 TGTGCCAGCAGTGGACAGGGAAGCTATGGCTACACCTTC CASSGQGSYGYTF
NA NA TRBJ1-1 TRBV9 TGTGCCAGCAGCTTACAGGAGAACACTGAAGCTTTCTTT CASSLQENTEAFF
TRBD1 once TRBJ2-1 TRBV5-1 TGCGCCAGCAGACTAATCCCGGACAGGTCCGAGCAGTTCTTC CASRLIPDRSEQFF
NA NA TRBJ2-3 TRBV5-4 TGTGCCAGCAGCCCCCAGAGCGCAGATACGCAGTATTTT CASSPQSADTQYF
TRBD2 NA TRBJ2-5 TRBV2 TGTGCCAGCAGTAAGGGACTAGCTTCAGAGACCCAGTACTTC CASSKGLASETQYF
NA NA TRBJ2-7 TRBV2 TGTGCCAGCAGGCCCGACCTATACTCCTACGAGCAGTACTTC CASRPDLYSYEQYF
NA few TRBJ1-2 TRBV20-1 TGCAGTGCCCAGCTTCCCTACGGCTACACCTTC CSAQLPYGYTF
NA NA TRBJ1-2 TRBV28 TGTGCCAGCAGTTTAGCCACGGGACTCGGGTATGGCTACACCTTC CASSLATGLGYGYTF
NA NA TRBJ2-3 TRBV5-1 TGCGCCAGCAGCTTCGGTATAGCGGAAGATACGCAGTATTTT CASSFGIAEDTQYF
TRBD1 NA TRBJ1-2 TRBV7-2 TGTGCCAGCAGCTTAGGGTCCAGGACAGGGAGCGGTGGCTACACCTTC CASSLGSRTGSGGYTF
NA NA TRBJ2-7 TRBV5-1 TGCGCCAGCAGCCCCGGGGCGAGGGTCTACGAGCAGTACTTC CASSPGARVYEQYF
NA once TRBJ1-3 TRBV11-3 TGTGCCAGCAGCCCGATTAACTCTGGAAACACCATATATTTT CASSPINSGNTIYF
NA NA TRBJ1-1 TRBV5-1 TGCGCCAGCAGCCTCCAGTCTAACACTGAAGCTTTCTTT CASSLQSNTEAFF
TRBD1 NA TRBJ1-1 TRBV5-4 TGTGCCAGCACCCCGGACAGGGTGGCCACTGAAGCTTTCTTT CASTPDRVATEAFF
NA NA TRBJ2-1 TRBV13 TGTGCCAGCAGAAACTACGGAGGCAATGAGCAGTTCTTC CASRNYGGNEQFF
TRBD1 NA TRBJ1-2 TRBV7-9 TGTGCCAGCAGCTTAGGAGGACAGGGATTTACTGGCTACACCTTC CASSLGGQGFTGYTF
NA NA TRBJ1-4 TRBV7-9 TGTGCCAGCAGCCAACCCTTTGGGGGCGTGAGTGAAAAACTGTTTTTT CASSQPFGGVSEKLFF
TRBD2 few TRBJ2-1 TRBV5-1 TGCGCCAGCAGCACAAGGACTAGCGGGGAACATGAGCAGTTCTTC CASSTRTSGEHEQFF
NA NA TRBJ1-3 TRBV7-2 TGTGCCATCCTGAAGTCGGCAGGAGACTCTGGAAACACCATATATTTT CAILKSAGDSGNTIYF
NA few TRBJ2-7 TRBV10-2 TGCGCCAGCTGGCAGGCTGAGAGCTCCTACGAGCAGTACTTC CASWQAESSYEQYF
NA few TRBJ1-1 TRBV5-1 TGCGCCAGCAGCTTGGATCCGGGGGCAATCACTGAAGCTTTCTTT CASSLDPGAITEAFF
NA NA TRBJ1-4 TRBV12-5 TGTGCTAGTGGTTTGGTACGAGGGACACATGAAAAACTGTTTTTT CASGLVRGTHEKLFF
NA NA TRBJ2-1 TRBV5-1 TGCGCCAGCAGCTTGTATGGCGGGAAGAGTGGTGAGCAGTTCTTC CASSLYGGKSGEQFF
TRBD2 NA TRBJ2-3 TRBV9 TGTGCCAGCAGCGTGATGAGCGGGGGGGCGAGAGCGTCAGATACGCAGTATTTT CASSVMSGGARASDTQYF
TRBD1 NA TRBJ1-1 TRBV28 TGTGCCAGCAGGGGACAGGGGAACACTGAAGCTTTCTTT CASRGQGNTEAFF